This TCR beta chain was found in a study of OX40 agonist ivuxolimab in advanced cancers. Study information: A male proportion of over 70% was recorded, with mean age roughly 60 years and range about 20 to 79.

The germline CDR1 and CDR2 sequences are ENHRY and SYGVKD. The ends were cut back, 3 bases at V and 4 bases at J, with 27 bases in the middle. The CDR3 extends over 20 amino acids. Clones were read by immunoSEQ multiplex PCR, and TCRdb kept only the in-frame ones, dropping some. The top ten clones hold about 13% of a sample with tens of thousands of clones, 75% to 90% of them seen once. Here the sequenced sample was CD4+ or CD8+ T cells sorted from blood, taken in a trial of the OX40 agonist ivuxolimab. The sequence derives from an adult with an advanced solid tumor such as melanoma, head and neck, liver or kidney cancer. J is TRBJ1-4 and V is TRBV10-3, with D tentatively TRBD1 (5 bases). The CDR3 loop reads CAISDPTRGGGRSDNEKLFF. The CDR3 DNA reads TGTGCCATCAGTGATCCGACTAGGGGTGGGGGAAGGTCCGATAATGAAAAACTGTTTTTT.